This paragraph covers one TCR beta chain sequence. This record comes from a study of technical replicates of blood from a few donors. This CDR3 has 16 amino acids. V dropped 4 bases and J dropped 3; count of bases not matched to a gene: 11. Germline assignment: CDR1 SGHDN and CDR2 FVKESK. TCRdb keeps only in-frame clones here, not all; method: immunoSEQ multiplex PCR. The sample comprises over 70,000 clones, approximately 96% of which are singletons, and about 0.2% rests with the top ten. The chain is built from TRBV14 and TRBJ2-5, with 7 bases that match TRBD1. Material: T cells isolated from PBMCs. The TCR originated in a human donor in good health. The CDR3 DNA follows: TGTGCCAGCAGCCCCCGACCGGGACAGACAGAAGAGACCCAGTACTTC. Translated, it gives CASSPRPGQTEETQYF. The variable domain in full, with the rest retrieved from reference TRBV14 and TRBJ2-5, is EAGVTQFPSHSVIEKGQTVTLRCDPISGHDNLYWYRRVMGKEIKFLLHFVKESKQDESGMPNNRFLAERTGGTYSTLKVQPAELEDSGVYFCASSPRPGQTEETQYFGPGTRLLVL.